This TCR beta chain stems from a study of beta chain features in type 1 diabetes. For the study at large: Examination covered around 110 million sorted cells spanning all samples. Study outcomes and limitations: Patients with Type 1 diabetes showed moderately but significantly shorter TCRB CDR3s in all four CD4+ subsets.

Germline loops: CDR1 MNHEY, CDR2 SMNVEV (reference sequence). This CDR3 spans 14 amino acids. V shed 0 bases and J shed 4 bases, with 6 bases lying between them. A single heparinised draw of approximately 100 mL on average was taken per donor. Each of the sorted populations had a purity greater than 95%. In its sample, this clone was seen a few times. Its matching antigen is unknown. The investigators reverse transcribed all of the isolated RNA, so they sequenced expressed TCRB transcripts. Sequencing used immunoSEQ multiplex PCR; TCRdb keeps in-frame clones, though not all of them. The table shows 130,000 to 150,000 clones, with 6.9% occurring only once.

Sequenced input: central memory CD4+ T cells from blood. The clonotype was recovered from a woman in her twenties or thirties in good health. V and J are TRBV27 and TRBJ2-2; the D is unclear. CDR3 nucleotides: TGTGCCAGCAGTTTATCCCCATCCACCGGGGAGCTGTTTTTT. Its translation is CASSLSPSTGELFF.